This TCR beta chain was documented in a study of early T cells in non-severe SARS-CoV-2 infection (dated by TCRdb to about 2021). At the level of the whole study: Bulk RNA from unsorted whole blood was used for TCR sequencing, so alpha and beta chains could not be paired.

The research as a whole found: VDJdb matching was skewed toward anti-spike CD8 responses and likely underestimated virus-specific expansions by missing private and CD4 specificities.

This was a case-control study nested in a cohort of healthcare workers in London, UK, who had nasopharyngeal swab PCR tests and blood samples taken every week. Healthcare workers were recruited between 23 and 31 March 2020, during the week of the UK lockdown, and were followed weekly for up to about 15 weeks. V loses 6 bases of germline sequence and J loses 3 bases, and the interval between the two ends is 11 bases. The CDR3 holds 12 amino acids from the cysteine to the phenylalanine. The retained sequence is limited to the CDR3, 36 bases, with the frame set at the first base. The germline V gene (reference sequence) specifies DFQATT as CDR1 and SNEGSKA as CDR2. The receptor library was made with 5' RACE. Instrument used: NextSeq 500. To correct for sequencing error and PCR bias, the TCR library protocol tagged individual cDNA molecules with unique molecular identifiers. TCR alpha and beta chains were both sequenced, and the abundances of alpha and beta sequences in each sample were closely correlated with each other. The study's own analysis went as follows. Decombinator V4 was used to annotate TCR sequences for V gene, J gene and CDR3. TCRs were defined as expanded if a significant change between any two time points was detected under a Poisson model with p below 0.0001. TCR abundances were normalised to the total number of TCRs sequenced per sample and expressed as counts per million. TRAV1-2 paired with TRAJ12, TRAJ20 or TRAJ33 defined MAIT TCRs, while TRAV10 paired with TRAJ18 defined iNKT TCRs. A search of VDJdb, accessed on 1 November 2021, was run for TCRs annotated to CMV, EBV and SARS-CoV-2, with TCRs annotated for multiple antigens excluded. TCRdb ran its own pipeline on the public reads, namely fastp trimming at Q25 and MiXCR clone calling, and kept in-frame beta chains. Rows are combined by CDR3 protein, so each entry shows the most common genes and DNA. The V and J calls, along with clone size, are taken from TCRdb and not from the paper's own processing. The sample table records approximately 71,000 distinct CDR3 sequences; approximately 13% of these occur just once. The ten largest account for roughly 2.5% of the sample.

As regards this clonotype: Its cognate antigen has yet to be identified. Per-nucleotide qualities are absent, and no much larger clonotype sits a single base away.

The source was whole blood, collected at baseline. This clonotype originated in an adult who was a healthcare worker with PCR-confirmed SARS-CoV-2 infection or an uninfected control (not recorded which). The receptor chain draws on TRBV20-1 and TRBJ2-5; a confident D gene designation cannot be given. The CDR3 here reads CSAEPFEETQYF. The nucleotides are TGCAGTGCCGAGCCCTTTGAAGAGACCCAGTACTTC.